The 8 T cell receptor beta chains presented below share a single source sample, sequenced in a study of follicular helper T cells after annual influenza vaccination. Generated by immunoSEQ multiplex PCR, the TCRdb table keeps only in-frame clones and is missing some. The repertoire holds under 15,000 clones, with approximately 80% as singletons. The sample's time point: 2015-2016 season, pre-vaccination. The sequences come from CXCR5+ CD38- circulating T follicular helper cells from blood, collected on the day of influenza vaccination. Subset given: circulating Tfh, non-naive CD4+CXCR5+PD-1+ (ICOS+CD38+ or ICOS-CD38-). These receptors originate from an adult who received the influenza vaccine.

This chain joins TRBV2 and TRBJ1-6, with no clear D. This CDR3 contains 14 residues. Germline loops: CDR1 SNHLY, CDR2 FYNNEI. The V end was cut by 4 bases, the J end by 5 bases, with 9 bases between. In DNA form, the CDR3 reads TGTGCCAGCAGTGTCCGGTATAATAATTCACCCCTCCACTTT. Its translation is CASSVRYNNSPLHF. The full variable domain, its missing parts supplied by reference TRBV2 and TRBJ1-6, is EPEVTQTPSHQVTQMGQEVILRCVPISNHLYFYWYRQILGQKVEFLVSFYNNEISEKSEIFDDQFSVERPDGSNFTLKIRSTKLEDSAMYFCASSVRYNNSPLHFGNGTRLTVT.

Points on this clone: The sample carries other DNA sequences with the same CDR3. V is TRBV7-2 and J is TRBJ1-2; possibly TRBD1 for D (5 bases). The germline gives CDR1 SGHTA, CDR2 FQGNSA. Trimming shortened V by 2 bases and J by 4 bases, and 8 bases separated the two germline ends. The CDR3 contains 13 residues. The CDR3 spells CASSLQTVYGYTF. CDR3 DNA sequence: TGTGCCAGCAGCTTACAGACAGTCTATGGCTACACCTTC.

V and J are TRBV30 and TRBJ1-5, with D possibly TRBD1 on 6 matching bases. CDR1 GTSNPN and CDR2 SVGIG come from the germline V gene (reference sequence). Trimming pared 1 base from V and 5 bases from J, leaving 9 bases between. CDR3 length: 13 residues. The CDR3: CAWSAQGDQPQHF. As DNA, the CDR3 is TGTGCCTGGAGTGCACAGGGCGATCAGCCCCAGCATTTT.

The chain joins TRBV6-5 to TRBJ2-7; D not resolved. Per germline, CDR1 MNHEY and CDR2 SVGAGI. The CDR3 spans 14 residues. The ends were cut back, 6 bases at V and 0 bases at J, with 12 bases in the middle. CDR3 amino acids: CASSQRALSYEQYF. DNA of the CDR3: TGTGCCAGCAGCCAACGGGCCCTCTCCTACGAGCAGTACTTC.

V usage is TRBV30 and J usage is TRBJ1-1; TRBD1 is a possible D gene (6 bases). The CDR3 sequence is 16 residues long. Trimming shortened V by 4 bases and J by 4 bases, and 22 bases separated the two germline ends. Germline lookup yields CDR1 GTSNPN and CDR2 SVGIG (reference sequence). This CDR3 is CAWTMGAGGATTEAFF. The DNA for the CDR3 is TGTGCCTGGACCATGGGAGCTGGGGGGGCGACCACTGAAGCTTTCTTT.

J is TRBJ2-1 and V is TRBV6-1; TRBD2 agrees at 13 bases. Unmatched junction bases numbered 2, after V lost 4 bases and J lost 8 bases. This CDR3 region has 14 residues. CDR1 and CDR2 from the germline V gene are MNHNS and SASEGT. This CDR3 reads CASSGTSGGYEQFF. The DNA of the CDR3 is TGTGCCAGCAGTGGGACTAGCGGGGGCTATGAGCAGTTCTTC.

J is TRBJ1-2 and V is TRBV11-2, with D maybe TRBD1 (5 bases). Germline V CDR1 and CDR2: SGHAT, FQNNGV. Trimming removed 5 bases from V and 5 bases from J, with 18 bases in between. This CDR3 comprises 15 residues. In nucleotides, the CDR3 is TGTGCCAGCAGCACCGGGCCCAGGGTCCCTTATGGCTACACCTTC. Its translation: CASSTGPRVPYGYTF.

J is TRBJ2-2 and V is TRBV28; D is ambiguous. The V gene lost 3 bases and the J gene lost 1 base, with 9 bases spanning the gap. The germline CDR1 and CDR2 sequences are MDHEN and SYDVKM. This CDR3 has 15 residues. CDR3 in amino acids: CASSFSHLNTGELFF. The CDR3 DNA reads as TGTGCCAGCAGTTTTTCGCACTTGAACACCGGGGAGCTGTTTTTT.